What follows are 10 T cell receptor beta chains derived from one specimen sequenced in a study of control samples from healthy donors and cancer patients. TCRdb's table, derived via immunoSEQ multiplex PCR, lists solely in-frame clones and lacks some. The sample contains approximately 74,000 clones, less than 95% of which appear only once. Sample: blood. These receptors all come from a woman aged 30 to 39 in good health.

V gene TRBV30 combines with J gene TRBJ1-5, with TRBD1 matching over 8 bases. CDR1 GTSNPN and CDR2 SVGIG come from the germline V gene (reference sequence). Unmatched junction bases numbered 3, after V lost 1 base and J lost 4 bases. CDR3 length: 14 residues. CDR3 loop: CAWSDRGLNQPQHF. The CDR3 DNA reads TGTGCCTGGAGTGACAGGGGGTTGAATCAGCCCCAGCATTTT. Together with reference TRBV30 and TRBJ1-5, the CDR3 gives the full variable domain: SQTIHQWPATLVQPVGSPLSLECTVEGTSNPNLYWYRQAAGRGLQLLFYSVGIGQISSEVPQNLSASRPQDRQFILSSKKLLLSDSGFYLCAWSDRGLNQPQHFGDGTRLSIL.

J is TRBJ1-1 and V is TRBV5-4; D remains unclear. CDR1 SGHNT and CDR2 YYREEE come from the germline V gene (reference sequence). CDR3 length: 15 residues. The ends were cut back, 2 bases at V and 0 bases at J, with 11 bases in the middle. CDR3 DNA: TGTGCCAGCAGCTTCGGTCTTAACATGAACACTGAAGCTTTCTTT. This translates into CASSFGLNMNTEAFF. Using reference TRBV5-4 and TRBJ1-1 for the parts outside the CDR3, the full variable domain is ETGVTQSPTHLIKTRGQQVTLRCSSQSGHNTVSWYQQALGQGPQFIFQYYREEENGRGNFPPRFSGLQFPNYSSELNVNALELDDSALYLCASSFGLNMNTEAFFGQGTRLTVV.

The DNA for the CDR3 is TGTGCCAGCAGTCCCGGGACAGGGGCTAATCAGCCCCAGCATTTT. Translated, it gives CASSPGTGANQPQHF. This chain connects TRBV27 to TRBJ1-5, with TRBD1 matching over 10 bases. The CDR3 is 15 residues long. Germline V gene sequence: CDR1 MNHEY, CDR2 SMNVEV (reference sequence). Trimming cost V 5 bases and J 4 bases; bases outside gene matches: 5.

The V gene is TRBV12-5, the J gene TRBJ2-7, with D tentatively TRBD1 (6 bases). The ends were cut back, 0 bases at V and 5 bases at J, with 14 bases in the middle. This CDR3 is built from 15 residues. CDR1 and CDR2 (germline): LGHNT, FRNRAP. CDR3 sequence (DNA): TGTGCTAGTGGTTTGGTACGACAGGCACGGGACGAGCAGTACGTC. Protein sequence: CASGLVRQARDEQYV.

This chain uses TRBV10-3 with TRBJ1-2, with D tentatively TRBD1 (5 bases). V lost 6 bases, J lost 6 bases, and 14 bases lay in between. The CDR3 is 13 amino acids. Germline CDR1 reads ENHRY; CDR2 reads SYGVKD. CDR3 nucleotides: TGTGCCATCAGGTTTGGGACGGCTGATGGCTACACCTTC. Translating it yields CAIRFGTADGYTF.

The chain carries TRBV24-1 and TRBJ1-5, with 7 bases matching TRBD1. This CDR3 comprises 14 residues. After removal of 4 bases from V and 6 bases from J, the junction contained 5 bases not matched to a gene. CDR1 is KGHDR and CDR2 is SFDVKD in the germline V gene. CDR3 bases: TGTGCCACCAGTGAATACAGGGGCCCTCAGCCCCAGCATTTT. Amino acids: CATSEYRGPQPQHF.

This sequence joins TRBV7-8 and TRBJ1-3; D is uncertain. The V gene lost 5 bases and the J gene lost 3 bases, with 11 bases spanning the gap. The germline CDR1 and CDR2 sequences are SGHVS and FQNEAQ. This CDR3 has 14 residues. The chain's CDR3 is CASSRVGDGNTIYF. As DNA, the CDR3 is TGTGCCAGCAGCCGGGTAGGAGATGGAAACACCATATATTTT. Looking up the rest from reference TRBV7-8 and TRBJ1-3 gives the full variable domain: GAGVSQSPRYKVAKRGQDVALRCDPISGHVSLFWYQQALGQGPEFLTYFQNEAQLDKSGLPSDRFFAERPEGSVSTLKIQRTQQEDSAVYLCASSRVGDGNTIYFGEGSWLTVV.

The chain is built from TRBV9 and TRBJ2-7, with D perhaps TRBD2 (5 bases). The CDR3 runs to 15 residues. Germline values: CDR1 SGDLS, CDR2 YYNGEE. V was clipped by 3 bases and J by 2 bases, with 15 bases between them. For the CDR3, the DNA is TGTGCCAGCAGCGCAGACGGGATCCCGGCCTACGAGCAGTACTTC. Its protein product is CASSADGIPAYEQYF.

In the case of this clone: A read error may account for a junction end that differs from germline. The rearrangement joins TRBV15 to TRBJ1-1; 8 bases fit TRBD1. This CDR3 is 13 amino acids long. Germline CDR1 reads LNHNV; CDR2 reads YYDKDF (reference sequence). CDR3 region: CATSRDQDRVRVF. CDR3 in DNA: TGTGCCACCAGCAGAGATCAGGACAGGGTAAGGGTGTTT.

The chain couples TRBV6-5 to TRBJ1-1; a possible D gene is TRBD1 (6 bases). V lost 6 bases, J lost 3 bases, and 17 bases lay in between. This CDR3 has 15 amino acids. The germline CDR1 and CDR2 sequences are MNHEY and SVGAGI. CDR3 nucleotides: TGTGCCAGCAGAATCTTAATGGGGGCGCACACTGAAGCTTTCTTT. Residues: CASRILMGAHTEAFF.